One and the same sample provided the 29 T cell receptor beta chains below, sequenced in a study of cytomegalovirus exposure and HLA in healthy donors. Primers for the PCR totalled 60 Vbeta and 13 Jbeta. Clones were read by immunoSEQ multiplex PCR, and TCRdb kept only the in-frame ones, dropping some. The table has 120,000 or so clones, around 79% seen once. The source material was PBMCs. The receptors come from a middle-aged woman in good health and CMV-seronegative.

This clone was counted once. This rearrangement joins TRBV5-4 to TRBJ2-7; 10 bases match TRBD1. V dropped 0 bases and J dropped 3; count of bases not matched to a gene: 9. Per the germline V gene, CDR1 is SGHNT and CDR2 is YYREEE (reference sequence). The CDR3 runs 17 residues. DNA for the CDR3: TGTGCCAGCAGCTTGGCAACCGTTGGGACAGGGGACTACGAGCAGTACTTC. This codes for CASSLATVGTGDYEQYF.

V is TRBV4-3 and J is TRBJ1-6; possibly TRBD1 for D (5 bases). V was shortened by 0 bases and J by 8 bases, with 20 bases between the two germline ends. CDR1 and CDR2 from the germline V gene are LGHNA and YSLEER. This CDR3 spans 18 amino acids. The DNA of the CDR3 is TGCGCCAGCAGCCAAGATTTACGGCGGGACGGGGCCGATTCACCCCTCCACTTT. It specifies CASSQDLRRDGADSPLHF.

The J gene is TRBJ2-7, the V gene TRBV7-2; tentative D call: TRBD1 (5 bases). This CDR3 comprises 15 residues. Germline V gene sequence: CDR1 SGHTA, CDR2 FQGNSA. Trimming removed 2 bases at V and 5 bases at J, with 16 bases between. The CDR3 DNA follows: TGTGCCAGCAGCTTATATTTCCAGGGTAGAAACGAGCAGTACTTC. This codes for CASSLYFQGRNEQYF.

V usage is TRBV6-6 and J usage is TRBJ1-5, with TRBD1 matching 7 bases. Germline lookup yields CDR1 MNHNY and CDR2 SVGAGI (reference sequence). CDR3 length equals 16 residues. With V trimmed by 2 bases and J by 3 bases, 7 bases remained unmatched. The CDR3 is CASSYTPGQPNQPQHF. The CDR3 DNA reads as TGTGCCAGCAGTTACACCCCGGGACAGCCCAATCAGCCCCAGCATTTT.

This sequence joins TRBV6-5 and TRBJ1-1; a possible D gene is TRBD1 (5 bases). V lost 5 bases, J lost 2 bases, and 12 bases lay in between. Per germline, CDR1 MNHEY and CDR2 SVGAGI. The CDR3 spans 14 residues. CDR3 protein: CASSKPGGNTEAFF. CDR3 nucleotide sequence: TGTGCCAGCAGTAAACCCGGGGGTAACACTGAAGCTTTCTTT.

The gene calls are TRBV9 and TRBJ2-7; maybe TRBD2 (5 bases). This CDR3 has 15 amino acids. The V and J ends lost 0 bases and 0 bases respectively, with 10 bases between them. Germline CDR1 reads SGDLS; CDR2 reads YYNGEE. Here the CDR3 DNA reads TGTGCCAGCAGCGTAGGCTCGGGAAGCTCCTACGAGCAGTACTTC. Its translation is CASSVGSGSSYEQYF.

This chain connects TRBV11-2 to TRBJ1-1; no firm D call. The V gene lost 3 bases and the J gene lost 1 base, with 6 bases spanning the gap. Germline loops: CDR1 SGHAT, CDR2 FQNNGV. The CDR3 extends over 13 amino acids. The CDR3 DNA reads TGTGCCAGCAGCTTCGGGGAGAACACTGAAGCTTTCTTT. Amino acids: CASSFGENTEAFF.

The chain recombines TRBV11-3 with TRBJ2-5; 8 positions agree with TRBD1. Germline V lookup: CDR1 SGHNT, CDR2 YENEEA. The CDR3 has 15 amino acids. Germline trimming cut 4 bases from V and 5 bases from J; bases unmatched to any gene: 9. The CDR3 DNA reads TGTGCCAGCAGCTATGGACAGGGCCAGGAGGAGACCCAGTACTTC. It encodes CASSYGQGQEETQYF.

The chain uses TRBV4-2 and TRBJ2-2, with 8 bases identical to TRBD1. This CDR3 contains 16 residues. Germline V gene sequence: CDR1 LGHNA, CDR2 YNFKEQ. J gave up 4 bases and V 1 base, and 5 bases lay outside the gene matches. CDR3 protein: CASSQATGASTGELFF. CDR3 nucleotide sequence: TGTGCCAGCAGCCAAGCGACAGGGGCAAGCACCGGGGAGCTGTTTTTT.

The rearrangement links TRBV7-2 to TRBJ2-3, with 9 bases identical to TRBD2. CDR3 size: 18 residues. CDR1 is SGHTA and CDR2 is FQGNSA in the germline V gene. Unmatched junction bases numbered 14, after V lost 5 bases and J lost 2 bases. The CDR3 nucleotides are TGTGCCAGCAGCGCAACGGGACTAGCCTCCCAGGTCACAGATACGCAGTATTTT. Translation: CASSATGLASQVTDTQYF. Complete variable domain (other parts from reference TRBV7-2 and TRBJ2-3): GAGVSQSPSNKVTEKGKDVELRCDPISGHTALYWYRQSLGQGLEFLIYFQGNSAPDKSGLPSDRFSAERTGGSVSTLTIQRTQQEDSAVYLCASSATGLASQVTDTQYFGPGTRLTVL.

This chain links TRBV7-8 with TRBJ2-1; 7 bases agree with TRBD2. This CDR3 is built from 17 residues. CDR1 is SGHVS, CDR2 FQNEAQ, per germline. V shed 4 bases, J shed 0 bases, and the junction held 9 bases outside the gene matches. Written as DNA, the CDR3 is TGTGCCAGCAGCTCCGGAAGACGCGGGAGCTCCTACAATGAGCAGTTCTTC. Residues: CASSSGRRGSSYNEQFF. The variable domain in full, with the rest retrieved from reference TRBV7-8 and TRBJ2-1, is GAGVSQSPRYKVAKRGQDVALRCDPISGHVSLFWYQQALGQGPEFLTYFQNEAQLDKSGLPSDRFFAERPEGSVSTLKIQRTQQEDSAVYLCASSSGRRGSSYNEQFFGPGTRLTVL.

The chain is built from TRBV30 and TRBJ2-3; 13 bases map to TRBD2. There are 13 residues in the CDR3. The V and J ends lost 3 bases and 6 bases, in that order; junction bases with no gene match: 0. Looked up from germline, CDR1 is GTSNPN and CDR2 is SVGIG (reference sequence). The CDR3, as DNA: TGTGCCTGGAGACTAGCGGGAGGGGATACGCAGTATTTT. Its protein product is CAWRLAGGDTQYF.

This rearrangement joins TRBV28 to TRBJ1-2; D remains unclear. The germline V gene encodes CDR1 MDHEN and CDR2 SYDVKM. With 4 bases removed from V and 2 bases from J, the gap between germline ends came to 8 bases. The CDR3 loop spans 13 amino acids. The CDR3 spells CASSSSENYGYTF. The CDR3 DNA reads TGTGCCAGCAGTTCCTCGGAGAACTATGGCTACACCTTC.

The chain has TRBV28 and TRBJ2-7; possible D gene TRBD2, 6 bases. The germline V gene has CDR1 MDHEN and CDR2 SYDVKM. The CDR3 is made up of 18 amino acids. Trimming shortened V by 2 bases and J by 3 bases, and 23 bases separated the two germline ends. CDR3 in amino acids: CASSLAIGGAGPYYEQYF. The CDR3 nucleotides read TGTGCCAGCAGTTTAGCGATTGGCGGGGCCGGGCCCTACTACGAGCAGTACTTC. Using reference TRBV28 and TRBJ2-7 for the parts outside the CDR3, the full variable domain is DVKVTQSSRYLVKRTGEKVFLECVQDMDHENMFWYRQDPGLGLRLIYFSYDVKMKEKGDIPEGYSVSREKKERFSLILESASTNQTSMYLCASSLAIGGAGPYYEQYFGPGTRLTVT.

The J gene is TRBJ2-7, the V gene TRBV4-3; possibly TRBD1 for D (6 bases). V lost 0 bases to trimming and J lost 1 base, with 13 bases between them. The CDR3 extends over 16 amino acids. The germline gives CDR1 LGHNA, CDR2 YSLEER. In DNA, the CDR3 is TGCGCCAGCAGCCAAGATAGGGCAGGGGCGTCCTACGAGCAGTACTTC. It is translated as CASSQDRAGASYEQYF.

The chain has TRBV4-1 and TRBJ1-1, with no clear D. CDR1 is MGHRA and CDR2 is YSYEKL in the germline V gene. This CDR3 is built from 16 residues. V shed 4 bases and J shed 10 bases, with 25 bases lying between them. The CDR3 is CASSPTTRGSQLGAFF. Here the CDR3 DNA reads TGCGCCAGCAGCCCCACCACGAGAGGATCCCAATTGGGAGCTTTCTTT.

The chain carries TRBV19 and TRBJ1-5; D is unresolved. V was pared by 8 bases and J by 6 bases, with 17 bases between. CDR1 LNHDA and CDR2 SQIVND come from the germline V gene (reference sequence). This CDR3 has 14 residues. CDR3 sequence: CASQNGREFQPQHF. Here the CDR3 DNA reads TGTGCCAGTCAAAATGGGAGGGAGTTTCAGCCCCAGCATTTT.

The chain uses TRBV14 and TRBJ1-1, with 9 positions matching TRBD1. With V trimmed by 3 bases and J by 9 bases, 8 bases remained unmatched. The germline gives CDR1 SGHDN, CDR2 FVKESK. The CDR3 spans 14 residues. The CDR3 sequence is CASSQNRDREKAFF. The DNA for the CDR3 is TGTGCCAGCAGCCAGAACCGGGACAGGGAGAAAGCTTTCTTT.

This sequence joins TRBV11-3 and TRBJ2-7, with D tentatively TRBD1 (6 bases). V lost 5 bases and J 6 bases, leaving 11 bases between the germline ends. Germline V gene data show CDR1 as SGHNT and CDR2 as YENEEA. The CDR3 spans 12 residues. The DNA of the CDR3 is TGTGCCAGCAGCCTACAGGGAGCCGAGCAGTACTTC. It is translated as CASSLQGAEQYF.

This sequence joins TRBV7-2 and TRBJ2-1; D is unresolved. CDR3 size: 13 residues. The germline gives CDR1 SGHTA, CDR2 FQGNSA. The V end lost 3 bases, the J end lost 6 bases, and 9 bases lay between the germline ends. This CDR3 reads CASSFLILNEQFF. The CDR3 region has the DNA TGTGCCAGCAGCTTTTTAATCCTCAATGAGCAGTTCTTC.

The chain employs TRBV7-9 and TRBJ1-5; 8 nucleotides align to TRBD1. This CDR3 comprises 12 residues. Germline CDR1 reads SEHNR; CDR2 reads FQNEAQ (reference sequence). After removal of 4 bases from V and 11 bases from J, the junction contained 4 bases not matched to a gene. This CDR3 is CASSSSGGTQHF. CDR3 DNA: TGTGCCAGCAGCTCCTCAGGGGGCACCCAGCATTTT. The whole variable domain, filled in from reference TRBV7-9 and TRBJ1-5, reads DTGVSQNPRHKITKRGQNVTFRCDPISEHNRLYWYRQTLGQGPEFLTYFQNEAQLEKSRLLSDRFSAERPKGSFSTLEIQRTEQGDSAMYLCASSSSGGTQHFGDGTRLSIL.

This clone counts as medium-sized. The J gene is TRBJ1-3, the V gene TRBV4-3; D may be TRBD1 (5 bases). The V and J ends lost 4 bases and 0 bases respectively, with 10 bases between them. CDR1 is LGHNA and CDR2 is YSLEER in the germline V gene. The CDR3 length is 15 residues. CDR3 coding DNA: TGCGCCAGCAGCCGCCAGGGAAGCTCTGGAAACACCATATATTTT. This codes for CASSRQGSSGNTIYF.

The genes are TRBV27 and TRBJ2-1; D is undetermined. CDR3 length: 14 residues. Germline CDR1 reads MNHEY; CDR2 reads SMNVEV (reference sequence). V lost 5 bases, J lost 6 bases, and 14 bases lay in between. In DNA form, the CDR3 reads TGTGCCAGCAGTAGCGAGGCGGCTGGCAATGAGCAGTTCTTC. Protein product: CASSSEAAGNEQFF.

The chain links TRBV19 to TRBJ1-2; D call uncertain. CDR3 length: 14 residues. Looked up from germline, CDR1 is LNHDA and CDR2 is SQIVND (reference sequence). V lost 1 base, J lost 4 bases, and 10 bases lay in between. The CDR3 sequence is CASSIGTQVYGYTF. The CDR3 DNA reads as TGTGCCAGTAGTATAGGGACTCAAGTCTATGGCTACACCTTC. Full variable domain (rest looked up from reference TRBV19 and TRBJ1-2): DGGITQSPKYLFRKEGQNVTLSCEQNLNHDAMYWYRQDPGQGLRLIYYSQIVNDFQKGDIAEGYSVSREKKESFPLTVTSAQKNPTAFYLCASSIGTQVYGYTFGSGTRLTVV.

The CDR3 nucleotides read TGTGCCAGCAGTTCCAACCAGCGTTACACCTTC. It codes for CASSSNQRYTF. The chain uses TRBV6-6 and TRBJ1-2; D not resolved. Germline V CDR1 and CDR2: MNHNY, SVGAGI (reference sequence). V was cut by 4 bases and J by 11 bases, with 11 bases left in between. The CDR3 consists of 11 residues.

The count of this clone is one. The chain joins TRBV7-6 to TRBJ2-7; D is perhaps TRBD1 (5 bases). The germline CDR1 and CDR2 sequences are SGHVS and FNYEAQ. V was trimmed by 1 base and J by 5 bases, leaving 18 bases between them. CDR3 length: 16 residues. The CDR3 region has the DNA TGTGCCAGCAGCTTAGTTTGGGGCCAGAATCTCCACGAGCAGTACTTC. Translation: CASSLVWGQNLHEQYF. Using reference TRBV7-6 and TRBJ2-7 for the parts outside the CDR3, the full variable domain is GAGVSQSPRYKVTKRGQDVALRCDPISGHVSLYWYRQALGQGPEFLTYFNYEAQQDKSGLPNDRFSAERPEGSISTLTIQRTEQRDSAMYRCASSLVWGQNLHEQYFGPGTRLTVT.

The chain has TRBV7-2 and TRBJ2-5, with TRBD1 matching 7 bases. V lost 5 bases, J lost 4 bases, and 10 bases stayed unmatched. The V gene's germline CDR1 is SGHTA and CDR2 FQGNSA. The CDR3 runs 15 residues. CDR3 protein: CASSKRQGLGETQYF. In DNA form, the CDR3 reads TGTGCCAGCAGCAAGCGACAGGGTTTAGGAGAGACCCAGTACTTC.

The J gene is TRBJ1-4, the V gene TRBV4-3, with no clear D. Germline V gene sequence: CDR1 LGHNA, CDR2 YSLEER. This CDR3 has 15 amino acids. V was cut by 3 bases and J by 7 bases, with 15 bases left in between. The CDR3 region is CASSHITERSEKLFF. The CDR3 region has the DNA TGCGCCAGCAGCCATATCACGGAGAGAAGTGAAAAACTGTTTTTT.

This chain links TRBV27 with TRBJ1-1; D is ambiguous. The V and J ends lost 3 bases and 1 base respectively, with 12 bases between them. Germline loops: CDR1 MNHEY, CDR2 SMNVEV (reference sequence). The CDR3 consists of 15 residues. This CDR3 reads CASSFNPARNTEAFF. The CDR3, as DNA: TGTGCCAGCAGTTTTAACCCCGCCAGGAACACTGAAGCTTTCTTT.